This T cell receptor (beta chain) was sequenced for a study of blood T cell repertoires in COVID-19. Background on the study: PBMCs, B-cell-depleted T cells, or T cells provided the cDNA or gDNA that made up the material.

Per the authors' pipeline: The assay estimated nucleated cells by amplifying reference gene primers. Using immunoSEQ multiplex PCR, the repertoire was profiled, and TCRdb retains in-frame clones only, with some absent. V, J and clone size derive from that table, while D and trimming were established from the DNA sequence. Of about 130,000 clones in the sample, roughly 80% are singletons; the top ten hold about 10%. Losses at the gene ends were 4 bases for V and 1 base for J; bases not matched to a gene: 4. Germline CDR1 reads MNHEY; CDR2 reads SVGEGT. The CDR3 is 15 amino acids. The sequenced sample was peripheral blood. The chain is built from TRBV6-2 or TRBV6-3 and TRBJ1-5; the match to TRBD1 covers 7 bases. The TCR originated in a man aged 55 to 70 who had recovered from COVID-19. CDR3 DNA sequence: TGTGCCAGCAGTTCTTCCAGGGGGAGCAATCAGCCCCAGCATTTT. It specifies CASSSSRGSNQPQHF.